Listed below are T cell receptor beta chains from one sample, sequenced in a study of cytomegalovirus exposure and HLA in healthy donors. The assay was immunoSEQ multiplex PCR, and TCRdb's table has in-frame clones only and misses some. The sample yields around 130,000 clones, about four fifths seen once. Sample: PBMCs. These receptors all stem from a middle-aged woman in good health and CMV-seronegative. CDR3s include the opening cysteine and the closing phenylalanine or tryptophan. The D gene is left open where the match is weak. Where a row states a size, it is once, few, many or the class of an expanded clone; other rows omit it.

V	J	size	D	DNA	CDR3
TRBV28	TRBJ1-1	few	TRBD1	TGTGCCAGCAGTCTGTACAGGGGGCGCGAAAAGGTTGAAGCTTTCTTT	CASSLYRGREKVEAFF
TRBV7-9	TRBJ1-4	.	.	TGTGCCAGCAGCTTAGGGGAGGCGGGAGAAAAACTGTTTTTT	CASSLGEAGEKLFF
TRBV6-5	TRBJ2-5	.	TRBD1	TGTGCCAGCAGTTTTCGGACAGGGCAAGAGACCCAGTACTTC	CASSFRTGQETQYF
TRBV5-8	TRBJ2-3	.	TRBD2	TGTGCCAGCAGCCCGGAGGGTAGCGGGGGTGCGGATACGCAGTATTTT	CASSPEGSGGADTQYF
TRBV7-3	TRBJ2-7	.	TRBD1	TGTGCCAGCAGCCAGGACAGGGACTCCTACGAGCAGTACTTC	CASSQDRDSYEQYF
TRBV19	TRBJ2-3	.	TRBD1	TGTGCCAGTAGTATTGTTACAGGGGGCACAGATACGCAGTATTTT	CASSIVTGGTDTQYF
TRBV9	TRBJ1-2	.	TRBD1	TGTGCCCGCAGCGTACCCCGGACAGGGGGCAACTATGGCTACACCTTC	CARSVPRTGGNYGYTF
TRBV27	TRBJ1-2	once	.	TGTGCCAGCAGCCTCGGTGAGGGTAGGGGCTACACCTTC	CASSLGEGRGYTF
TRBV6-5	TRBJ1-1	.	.	TGTGCCAGCAGTTACCATTCCGGGTCCAACACTGAAGCTTTCTTT	CASSYHSGSNTEAFF
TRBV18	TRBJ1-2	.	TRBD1	TGTGCCAGCTCACCGCCAACGACAGGGGGCAGCTATGGCTACACCTTC	CASSPPTTGGSYGYTF
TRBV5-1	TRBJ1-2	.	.	TGCGCCAGCAGCCAGGGACAACTGAACTATGGCTACACCTTC	CASSQGQLNYGYTF
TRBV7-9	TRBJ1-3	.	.	TGTGCCAGCAGCTACACAGGGAGCTCTGGAAACACCATATATTTT	CASSYTGSSGNTIYF
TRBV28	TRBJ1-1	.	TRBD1	TGTGCCAGCAGCCCAGCCGGGACAGGGGGCCGGCGAACTGAAGCTTTCTTT	CASSPAGTGGRRTEAFF
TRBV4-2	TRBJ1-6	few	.	TGTGCCAGCAGCCAAGGGGGAGAGGCTCACCCTAATTCACCCCTCCACTTT	CASSQGGEAHPNSPLHF
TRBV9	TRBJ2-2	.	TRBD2	TGTGCCAGCAGCCCATCGGGATGGGGGGGGACCGGGGAGCTGTTTTTT	CASSPSGWGGTGELFF
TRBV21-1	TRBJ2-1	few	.	TGTGCCAGCAGCAACTACAGGGGAAGGGCGTTTGAGCAGTTCTTC	CASSNYRGRAFEQFF
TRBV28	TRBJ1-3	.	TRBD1	TGTGCCAGCAGTTTATTAGGGGGCGATGGAAACACCATATATTTT	CASSLLGGDGNTIYF
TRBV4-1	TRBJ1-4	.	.	TGCGCCAGCAGCCAAACTGAGATGGAAAAACTGTTTTTT	CASSQTEMEKLFF
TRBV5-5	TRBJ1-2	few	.	TGTGCCAGCAGCTTGGTACAGGTGATGGGCGGCTACACCTTC	CASSLVQVMGGYTF
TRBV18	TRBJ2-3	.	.	TGTGCCAGCTCACCAAGGCTAGCGTCTAGCACAGATACGCAGTATTTT	CASSPRLASSTDTQYF
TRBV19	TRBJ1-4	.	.	TGTGCCAGTAGTCCCCTAAATGGGCGAGGGGAAAAACTGTTTTTT	CASSPLNGRGEKLFF
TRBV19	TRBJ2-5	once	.	TGTGCCAGTAGTATCCTTGTGACAGGCGCAGAGACCCAGTACTTC	CASSILVTGAETQYF
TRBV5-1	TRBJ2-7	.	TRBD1	TGCGCCAGCAGCTTGTTGGGACAGATATACGAGCAGTACTTC	CASSLLGQIYEQYF
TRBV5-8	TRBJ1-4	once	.	TGTGCCAGCAGCTGGCCCACGGAACAGGGCCTTAATGAAAAACTGTTTTTT	CASSWPTEQGLNEKLFF
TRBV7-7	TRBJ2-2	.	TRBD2	TGTGCTAGCAGCTTAAGCCGAGCGGGAGAGCGAGGGAACACCGGGGAGCTGTTTTTT	CASSLSRAGERGNTGELFF
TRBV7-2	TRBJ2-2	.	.	TGTGCCAGCAGCTTAGAACGGGGGAGCACCGGGGAGCTGTTTTTT	CASSLERGSTGELFF
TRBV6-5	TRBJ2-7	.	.	TGTGCCAGCAGTAGGGGCACGGTGAGCTCCTACGAGCAGTACTTC	CASSRGTVSSYEQYF
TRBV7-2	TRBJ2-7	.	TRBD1	TGTGCCAGCAGCTTAGCTTTTCGGACAGGGGGCCGCGAGCAGTACTTC	CASSLAFRTGGREQYF
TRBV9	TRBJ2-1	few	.	TGTGCCAGCAGCGCACAGAGAGAGCAGTTCTTC	CASSAQREQFF
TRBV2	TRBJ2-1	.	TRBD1	TGTGCCAGCAGTGGCCGGGACAGATACAATGAGCAGTTCTTC	CASSGRDRYNEQFF
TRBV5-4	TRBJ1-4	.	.	TGTGCCAGCAGCTTGGGTCGAGGCGCGGAAAAACTGTTTTTT	CASSLGRGAEKLFF
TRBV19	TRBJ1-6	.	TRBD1	TGTGCCAGCAAGGGACAGGGGGGGTTAGGATCCTATAATTCACCCCTCCACTTT	CASKGQGGLGSYNSPLHF